Each of the 12 T cell receptor beta chains below was sequenced from the same sample in a study of beta chain features in type 1 diabetes (dated by TCRdb to the late 2010s). Library preparation was by the immunoSEQ multiplex PCR assay. The High Capacity cDNA Reverse Transcription Kit was used to reverse transcribe all of the isolated RNA, meaning that expressed TCRB transcripts were what got sequenced. TCRdb took this table from immuneACCESS and kept in-frame rearrangements with V and J called. Such tables lack part of the clones; where checked against another copy, unresolved V genes explain under half of the gap, and the rest is unexplained. Across this sample there are hundreds of thousands of clones, with about a sixth seen only once. The ten top clones hold about 0.086% of the sample. Sequenced: naive CD4+ T cells from blood. In light of the paper, this sample's cell subset or site label describes: true naive CD4+ T cells. All receptors derive from a man in his late teens or twenties in good health.

V gene TRBV4-2 combines with J gene TRBJ2-1; 11 bases are shared with TRBD2. Per the germline V gene, CDR1 is LGHNA and CDR2 is YNFKEQ. The CDR3 sequence is 19 residues long. Trimming took 1 base from V and 0 from J; bases not matched to a gene: 8. For the CDR3, the DNA is TGTGCCAGCAGCCAAGGGCTAGCGGGGGGCTCTAGCTCCTACAATGAGCAGTTCTTC. Translation: CASSQGLAGGSSSYNEQFF.

The CDR3 DNA reads as TGTGCCAGCAGCCGACAGGGGGCCCACGAGCAGTACTTC. It encodes CASSRQGAHEQYF. The V call is TRBV7-9, the J call TRBJ2-7; 10 bases fit TRBD1. V gave up 5 bases and J gave up 5 bases; unmatched junction bases: 3. CDR1 is SEHNR and CDR2 is FQNEAQ in the germline V gene (reference sequence). This CDR3 region has 13 residues.

The V gene is TRBV27, the J gene TRBJ1-2, with D tentatively TRBD1 (6 bases). The CDR3 runs 13 residues. With 6 bases removed from V and 4 bases from J, the gap between germline ends came to 12 bases. CDR1 and CDR2 (germline): MNHEY, SMNVEV (reference sequence). The CDR3 nucleotides read TGTGCCAGCAGAGATGACAGGACCTATGGCTACACCTTC. It is translated as CASRDDRTYGYTF.

The rearrangement links TRBV6-5 to TRBJ2-3; 7 bases are a match to TRBD1. Germline V gives CDR1 MNHEY, CDR2 SVGAGI. The J segment lost 5 bases and the V segment lost 4 bases, leaving 6 bases of the junction unmatched. The CDR3 contains 14 residues. CDR3 in amino acids: CASSSDRARDTQYF. Here the CDR3 DNA reads TGTGCCAGCAGTTCCGACAGGGCGAGAGATACGCAGTATTTT.

This clone was observed a few times. This chain links TRBV7-7 with TRBJ2-6; D is unclear. The germline V gene has CDR1 SSHAT and CDR2 FNYEAQ (reference sequence). The CDR3 has 17 amino acids. Here the CDR3 DNA reads TGTGCTAGCTGCCCCGGGTCTACGGACTCTGGGGCCAACGTCCTGACTTTC. Encoded protein: CASCPGSTDSGANVLTF. Based on the CDR3 plus reference TRBV7-7 and TRBJ2-6, the full variable domain is GAGVSQSPRYKVTKRGQDVTLRCDPISSHATLYWYQQALGQGPEFLTYFNYEAQPDKSGLPSDRFSAERPEGSISTLTIQRTEQRDSAMYRCASCPGSTDSGANVLTFGAGSRLTVL.

The V gene is TRBV7-9, the J gene TRBJ1-4; 9 bases fit TRBD1. CDR1 and CDR2 from the germline V gene are SEHNR and FQNEAQ (reference sequence). There are 15 residues in the CDR3. V gave up 7 bases and J gave up 7 bases; unmatched junction bases: 10. CDR3 in DNA: TGTGCCAGCATCCGGACAGGGGTCGGACGTGAAAAACTGTTTTTT. Its protein is CASIRTGVGREKLFF.

The CDR3 sequence: CATGTEANYGYTF. The DNA for the CDR3 is TGTGCCACAGGGACGGAAGCTAACTATGGCTACACCTTC. The rearrangement links TRBV2 to TRBJ1-2; a weak D match, TRBD1 (5 bases). Trimming took off 10 bases at V and 0 bases at J, with 12 bases between the two ends. The CDR3 loop spans 13 amino acids. From germline, CDR1 is SNHLY and CDR2 FYNNEI.

This clone came up a few times. The V and J genes are TRBV28 and TRBJ1-4; D is possibly TRBD1 (5 bases). V dropped 7 bases and J dropped 7 bases, with 16 bases sitting between them. The CDR3 covers 14 residues. Germline CDR1 MDHEN, CDR2 SYDVKM. CDR3 protein: CASTFDSLREKLFF. Here the CDR3 DNA reads TGTGCCAGCACTTTCGACAGCCTCCGTGAAAAACTGTTTTTT. The entire variable domain, with the rest obtained from reference TRBV28 and TRBJ1-4, is as follows: DVKVTQSSRYLVKRTGEKVFLECVQDMDHENMFWYRQDPGLGLRLIYFSYDVKMKEKGDIPEGYSVSREKKERFSLILESASTNQTSMYLCASTFDSLREKLFFGSGTQLSVL.

J is TRBJ2-3 and V is TRBV28; no firm D call. V dropped 9 bases and J dropped 4 bases, with 17 bases sitting between them. Germline loops: CDR1 MDHEN, CDR2 SYDVKM. The CDR3 contains 14 residues. CDR3 sequence (DNA): TGTGCCAGTAGGTATGGAAAAGGAGCAGATACGCAGTATTTT. Translating gives CASRYGKGADTQYF.

The chain links TRBV28 to TRBJ2-7; D call uncertain. This CDR3 is 11 amino acids long. Germline loops: CDR1 MDHEN, CDR2 SYDVKM. With 7 bases removed from V and 2 bases from J, the gap between germline ends came to 6 bases. The CDR3 sequence is CASTTPYEQYF. In DNA form, the CDR3 reads TGTGCCAGCACCACGCCCTACGAGCAGTACTTC.

This sequence joins TRBV7-9 and TRBJ2-1; TRBD1 might be the D (5 bases). Trimming removed 2 bases from V and 4 bases from J, with 12 bases in between. The V gene's germline CDR1 is SEHNR and CDR2 FQNEAQ (reference sequence). The CDR3 extends over 15 amino acids. CDR3 sequence reads: CASSLLGVGYNEQFF. CDR3 nucleotides: TGTGCCAGCAGCTTATTAGGGGTTGGGTACAATGAGCAGTTCTTC.

This clone was detected a few times. The genes are TRBV4-2 and TRBJ1-1; weak D call: TRBD1 (6 bases). Germline CDR1 reads LGHNA; CDR2 reads YNFKEQ. V was clipped by 1 base and J by 1 base, with 13 bases between them. The CDR3 sequence is 16 residues long. CDR3 bases: TGTGCCAGCAGCCAAGGCCAGGGGCTGGCGAACACTGAAGCTTTCTTT. Encoded protein: CASSQGQGLANTEAFF.